This is a list of T cell receptor beta chains from one sample in a study of blood T cells in healthy people across ages. TCRdb re-called the 5' RACE reads with MiXCR, one entry per CDR3 protein. The repertoire holds about 680,000 distinct CDR3 sequences, with 45% to 50% as singletons. Sequencing used blood. The receptors were gathered from a woman aged 55-69 years in good health. Both conserved end residues are part of each CDR3. Fields, in order: J gene, clone size, D gene, V gene, CDR3 protein, CDR3 DNA. A D gene is named only where the DNA matches it firmly. Some rows mark clone size as missing; the rest say once, few, many or name a class of expanded clone.

j_call: TRBJ1-4; clone_size: .; d_call: .; v_call: TRBV28; cdr3_aa: CASRRGTDEKLFF; cdr3_nt: TGTGCCAGCCGACGGGGGACGGATGAAAAACTGTTTTTT
j_call: TRBJ1-4; clone_size: .; d_call: TRBD1; v_call: TRBV29-1; cdr3_aa: CTIQGADEKLFF; cdr3_nt: TGCACAATACAGGGGGCCGATGAAAAACTGTTTTTT
j_call: TRBJ2-7; clone_size: few; d_call: .; v_call: TRBV4-1; cdr3_aa: CASSQELGYEQYF; cdr3_nt: TGCGCCAGCAGCCAAGAATTGGGGTACGAGCAGTACTTC
j_call: TRBJ2-3; clone_size: .; d_call: TRBD2; v_call: TRBV5-1; cdr3_aa: CASRSLGGRARTDTQYF; cdr3_nt: TGCGCCAGCAGAAGCCTGGGCGGGAGGGCCAGGACAGATACGCAGTATTTT
j_call: TRBJ1-1; clone_size: .; d_call: .; v_call: TRBV6-2/TRBV6-3; cdr3_aa: CASRLQGPTEAFF; cdr3_nt: TGTGCCAGCAGGCTACAGGGACCCACTGAAGCTTTCTTT
j_call: TRBJ1-2; clone_size: .; d_call: .; v_call: TRBV10-3; cdr3_aa: CAISELDLPTYGYTF; cdr3_nt: TGTGCCATCAGTGAGTTAGACCTTCCCACTTATGGCTACACCTTC
j_call: TRBJ2-5; clone_size: .; d_call: TRBD1; v_call: TRBV7-2; cdr3_aa: CASSPQTGQETQYF; cdr3_nt: TGTGCCAGCAGCCCACAGACAGGGCAAGAGACCCAGTACTTC
j_call: TRBJ1-2; clone_size: few; d_call: .; v_call: TRBV12-3/TRBV12-4; cdr3_aa: CASSFRDPLYGYTF; cdr3_nt: TGTGCCAGCAGTTTCCGGGACCCCCTCTATGGCTACACCTTC
j_call: TRBJ1-2; clone_size: many; d_call: .; v_call: TRBV29-1; cdr3_aa: CSVEEDRNYGYTF; cdr3_nt: TGCAGCGTTGAAGAGGACCGAAACTATGGCTACACCTTC
j_call: TRBJ1-2; clone_size: .; d_call: TRBD1; v_call: TRBV24-1; cdr3_aa: CATSVPTGTYGYTF; cdr3_nt: TGTGCCACCAGTGTCCCGACAGGGACCTATGGCTACACCTTC
j_call: TRBJ2-7; clone_size: .; d_call: TRBD2; v_call: TRBV20-1; cdr3_aa: CSAPRTSGVYEQYF; cdr3_nt: TGCAGTGCTCCAAGGACTAGCGGGGTTTACGAGCAGTACTTC
j_call: TRBJ2-1; clone_size: .; d_call: TRBD2; v_call: TRBV7-9; cdr3_aa: CASSLARTSELGDEQFF; cdr3_nt: TGTGCCAGCAGCTTAGCTAGGACTAGCGAGCTCGGGGATGAGCAGTTCTTC
j_call: TRBJ1-2; clone_size: .; d_call: .; v_call: TRBV5-6; cdr3_aa: CASSPARNYGYTF; cdr3_nt: TGTGCCAGCAGCCCGGCCAGGAACTATGGCTACACCTTC
j_call: TRBJ2-6; clone_size: few; d_call: TRBD2; v_call: TRBV12-3/TRBV12-4; cdr3_aa: CASSLLAASGANVLTF; cdr3_nt: TGTGCCAGCAGTTTACTAGCGGCCTCTGGGGCCAACGTCCTGACTTTC
j_call: TRBJ1-1; clone_size: .; d_call: TRBD1; v_call: TRBV18; cdr3_aa: CASSLGRTGLTEAFF; cdr3_nt: TGTGCCAGCTCACTCGGAAGGACAGGGCTAACTGAAGCTTTCTTT
j_call: TRBJ2-2; clone_size: .; d_call: .; v_call: TRBV12-3/TRBV12-4; cdr3_aa: CASSEVWSQHGELFF; cdr3_nt: TGTGCCAGCAGCGAAGTTTGGAGTCAGCACGGGGAGCTGTTTTTT
j_call: TRBJ2-7; clone_size: .; d_call: .; v_call: TRBV27; cdr3_aa: CASSSNRRGSYNEQYF; cdr3_nt: TGTGCCAGCAGCTCCAACAGGAGGGGCTCCTACAATGAGCAGTACTTC
j_call: TRBJ2-7; clone_size: .; d_call: .; v_call: TRBV6-1; cdr3_aa: CASSEPGRISYEQYF; cdr3_nt: TGTGCCAGCAGTGAACCGGGACGTATATCCTACGAGCAGTACTTC
j_call: TRBJ2-5; clone_size: few; d_call: TRBD1; v_call: TRBV3-1; cdr3_aa: CASSQVGTVQETQYF; cdr3_nt: TGTGCCAGCAGCCAAGTGGGGACAGTCCAAGAGACCCAGTACTTC
j_call: TRBJ2-1; clone_size: .; d_call: .; v_call: TRBV21-1; cdr3_aa: CASSKNRGHVRSQFF; cdr3_nt: TGTGCCAGCAGCAAAAACAGGGGGCACGTCCGATCTCAGTTCTTC
j_call: TRBJ2-7; clone_size: .; d_call: .; v_call: TRBV6-2/TRBV6-3; cdr3_aa: CASYDSSSSYEQYF; cdr3_nt: TGTGCCAGTTACGACAGCAGCAGCTCCTACGAGCAGTACTTC
j_call: TRBJ1-5; clone_size: .; d_call: .; v_call: TRBV6-2/TRBV6-3; cdr3_aa: CASSQGTRQPQHF; cdr3_nt: TGTGCCAGCAGTCAGGGGACGAGGCAGCCCCAGCATTTT
j_call: TRBJ1-1; clone_size: .; d_call: TRBD1; v_call: TRBV29-1; cdr3_aa: CSTRGTGKITEAFF; cdr3_nt: TGCAGCACAAGGGGGACAGGGAAGATTACTGAAGCTTTCTTT
j_call: TRBJ2-1; clone_size: few; d_call: TRBD2; v_call: TRBV12-3/TRBV12-4; cdr3_aa: CASSFGRSYNEQFF; cdr3_nt: TGTGCCAGCAGTTTCGGGAGGTCCTACAATGAGCAGTTCTTC
j_call: TRBJ2-5; clone_size: many; d_call: TRBD2; v_call: TRBV7-9; cdr3_aa: CASSLIGLDLGTQYF; cdr3_nt: TGTGCCAGCAGCCTTATTGGACTAGACCTAGGGACCCAGTACTTC
j_call: TRBJ2-7; clone_size: .; d_call: .; v_call: TRBV20-1; cdr3_aa: CSAVAPNYPYEQYF; cdr3_nt: TGCAGTGCTGTTGCTCCCAACTACCCCTACGAGCAGTACTTC
j_call: TRBJ2-1; clone_size: once; d_call: .; v_call: TRBV20-1; cdr3_aa: CSASRDNPPYEQFF; cdr3_nt: TGCAGTGCTTCGAGAGACAATCCACCCTATGAGCAGTTCTTC
j_call: TRBJ2-1; clone_size: .; d_call: .; v_call: TRBV5-1; cdr3_aa: CASSLEVLSYNEQFF; cdr3_nt: TGCGCCAGCAGCTTGGAAGTGCTAAGCTACAATGAGCAGTTCTTC
j_call: TRBJ2-5; clone_size: .; d_call: .; v_call: TRBV29-1; cdr3_aa: CSAEVNEQYF; cdr3_nt: TGCAGCGCCGAGGTGAATGAGCAGTACTTC
j_call: TRBJ2-7; clone_size: .; d_call: .; v_call: TRBV7-9; cdr3_aa: CASSLAERREQYF; cdr3_nt: TGTGCCAGCAGCTTAGCGGAGCGGAGGGAGCAGTACTTC
j_call: TRBJ2-6; clone_size: .; d_call: TRBD1; v_call: TRBV9; cdr3_aa: CASSFGQGAGANVLTF; cdr3_nt: TGTGCCAGCAGCTTCGGACAGGGCGCGGGGGCCAACGTCCTGACTTTC
j_call: TRBJ2-5; clone_size: many; d_call: .; v_call: TRBV29-1; cdr3_aa: CSATVSGSETQYF; cdr3_nt: TGCAGCGCGACAGTTTCAGGGTCAGAGACCCAGTACTTC
j_call: TRBJ2-7; clone_size: few; d_call: .; v_call: TRBV5-1; cdr3_aa: CASSLALRSSYEQYF; cdr3_nt: TGCGCCAGCAGCTTGGCCCTGAGGAGCTCCTACGAGCAGTACTTC
j_call: TRBJ2-2; clone_size: .; d_call: TRBD2; v_call: TRBV2; cdr3_aa: CASKLAGVGELFF; cdr3_nt: TGTGCCAGCAAACTAGCGGGAGTCGGGGAGCTGTTTTTT
j_call: TRBJ2-7; clone_size: few; d_call: TRBD2; v_call: TRBV9; cdr3_aa: CASSVAGAGGYEQYF; cdr3_nt: TGTGCCAGCAGCGTAGCAGGAGCGGGAGGCTACGAGCAGTACTTC
j_call: TRBJ2-7; clone_size: .; d_call: .; v_call: TRBV13; cdr3_aa: CASSLAGLTYNEQYF; cdr3_nt: TGTGCCAGCAGCTTAGCAGGACTCACCTACAATGAGCAGTACTTC
j_call: TRBJ2-7; clone_size: few; d_call: TRBD2; v_call: TRBV20-1; cdr3_aa: CSARSGLAGGSEQYF; cdr3_nt: TGCAGTGCTAGATCCGGACTAGCGGGAGGGTCCGAGCAGTACTTC
j_call: TRBJ2-3; clone_size: .; d_call: TRBD2; v_call: TRBV7-9; cdr3_aa: CASSLLVTGGTDTQYF; cdr3_nt: TGTGCCAGCAGCTTACTGGTCACGGGAGGTACAGATACGCAGTATTTT
j_call: TRBJ2-5; clone_size: few; d_call: .; v_call: TRBV6-1; cdr3_aa: CATNDRSNEQYF; cdr3_nt: TGTGCCACCAATGATAGATCCAATGAGCAGTACTTC
j_call: TRBJ2-6; clone_size: .; d_call: TRBD1; v_call: TRBV7-2; cdr3_aa: CASSAQTGYGANVLTF; cdr3_nt: TGTGCCAGCAGCGCACAGACAGGGTATGGGGCCAACGTCCTGACTTTC
j_call: TRBJ2-7; clone_size: .; d_call: .; v_call: TRBV2; cdr3_aa: CASSDMDSRYYEQYF; cdr3_nt: TGTGCCAGCAGTGATATGGACAGCAGATACTACGAGCAGTACTTC